The present T cell receptor (beta chain) was sequenced within a study of T cell repertoires in cytomegalovirus infection. Study overall: Shared public TCR beta signatures pointed to both CMV infection and a matching HLA type.

Trimming at V came to 5 bases and at J to 4 bases, leaving 7 bases not matched to a gene. CDR3 length: 17 residues. The germline CDR1 and CDR2 sequences are MNHEY and SVGEGT. Whole-study results and caveats: The ex vivo response showed dominance by HLA-C-restricted CMV-specific TCR beta clonotypes.

TCRdb itself ran the reads through MiXCR, one entry per CDR3 protein. Among around 710,000 distinct CDR3 sequences listed, 25% to 30% were seen once. This clonotype was counted between two and nine times. Its antigen is not identified. Sequencing was performed on cultured CD8+ T cells from PBMCs, taken from culture after CMV antigen stimulation. This receptor was identified in a human donor in good health (CMV status not recorded). Some clones in this sample may be carry-over from other donors' samples. The V and J genes are TRBV6-2 or TRBV6-3 and TRBJ2-2; 13 bases agree with TRBD2. The chain's CDR3 is CASSLFGTSGVTGELFF. The CDR3 nucleotides are TGTGCCAGCAGTCTTTTTGGGACTAGCGGGGTCACCGGGGAGCTGTTTTTT.